This T cell receptor (beta chain) was obtained from a study of cytomegalovirus exposure and HLA in healthy donors (dated by TCRdb to the late 2010s). Study-wide context: According to an earlier analysis of a few hundred of the donors, about 190 million T cells yielded 90 million to 130 million unique TCR beta sequences and about 280 Gb of sequence data. An early release covering roughly 580 HLA-typed donors comprised 250 to 350 gigabases of sequencing data and roughly 86 million unique TCR sequences. The genetic ancestry cluster associated with self-reported Caucasian donors included over 80% of the roughly 400 genotyped donors. The study aimed to test whether cataloging public T cell receptors could reveal signatures of past pathogen exposure. The study used immunosequencing to profile the T cell repertoires of approximately 640 subjects and linked those repertoires to cytomegalovirus serostatus. A separate validation cohort of roughly 130 different subjects was used in addition to the approximately 610-subject first cohort. To predict cytomegalovirus infection status, the study brought together high-throughput TCR immunosequencing, statistical association of individual TCRs with disease status, and machine learning. A later analysis re-analyzed previously published TCR beta repertoires from several hundred donors and added high-resolution HLA genotyping to study TCR occurrence patterns. In the later analysis, no new phenotypic data were used to find candidate immune exposures; instead, reliance was placed on TCR beta sequences and their occurrence across donors. An earlier analysis of 587 of the donors applied high-throughput TCR beta sequencing to assess whether each TCR beta V gene segment acted as functional or pseudogenic. Donor age, sex, ethnicity and CMV serostatus were compiled together with the repertoire data. A later genetic analysis used genome-wide SNP genotypes for about three fifths of the roughly 700 donors, treating that subset as a discovery cohort. All discovery cohort repertoires had been generated using a single sequencing platform. HLA typing included class I and class II loci at four-digit resolution. The number of typed donors differed by locus: roughly 620-640 for A, B, C, DRB1 and DQB1; about 520 for DQA1; approximately 610 for DPA1; and some 470 for DPB1. Several DR-DQ haplotypes were handled as single units for association and clustering because linkage in the cohort was strong. Among a few hundred genotyped donors of the cohort, an average of approximately 240,000 unique TCR beta nucleotide sequences were sequenced per donor, about a sixth of them non-productive.

Broader findings and caveats from the paper: A further reported finding was that TCR beta sequences accurately predicted the HLA-A and HLA-B alleles for most subjects in the first cohort. The classifier was reported to diagnose cytomegalovirus status with high specificity and sensitivity in both the original cohort and the validation cohort. Correlated functional status among segregating V segments might reflect linkage disequilibrium, but an unknown experimental factor could not be ruled out. A later analysis found that HLA-associated TCR beta chains were more clonally expanded and had lower generation probabilities than equally common non-associated chains. The only immune exposure information available for the cohort was CMV serostatus. Broadly in line with IMGT annotations, most TCR beta V segments showed up in productive rearrangements about 87% or about 30% of the time in an earlier analysis of several hundred of the donors. According to a later genetic analysis, donors in an Asian-associated ancestry cluster had fewer N-insertions in productive TCRs than the approximately 690-donor mean. In a later genetic analysis, a missense DCLRE1C variant was associated with V-gene and J-gene trimming of TCR beta chains, and the association was replicated in an independent cohort. This cohort had only TCR beta chains sequenced, and the lack of alpha or paired-chain data limited which features could be detected. Roughly uniform sequencing depth across donors was assumed in presence/absence analyses, although this assumption may not hold. When HLA alleles, especially DR and DQ, strongly co-occurred, attributing TCR associations to individual alleles was difficult. According to a later analysis, parvovirus B19, influenza, CMV and Epstein-Barr virus appeared linked to several top co-occurrence clusters. Approximately 16 rarely observed V segments, including chromosome 9 orphons, were excluded from the earlier analysis of just under 600 of the donors because counts were too low. In a later analysis, TCR association rates were found to vary across HLA loci, with the most associated TCRs seen for DRB1 alleles and the fewest for HLA-C alleles. Across donors, most TCR sequences were observed very rarely, whereas some public TCRs were present in many individuals. A cluster of highly shared sequence variants was judged likely to be a technical artifact of the sequencing pipeline. A few of the identified cytomegalovirus-associated TCR beta chains were confirmed in vitro to be specific for cytomegalovirus antigens. The authors suggested that the approach could potentially be generalized to other disease states and immunological phenotypes. Because the 87-base-pair reads could not distinguish some IMGT-functional V segments, including TRBV6-2 and TRBV6-3, those segments were excluded. Because HLA typing was missing for some donors at each locus, association tests included only the typed subset. At a false discovery rate of 0.05, a later analysis linked 16,000 or so TCR beta sequences to specific HLA alleles. According to a later analysis, most CMV-associated TCR beta chains appeared to be HLA-restricted, and the HLA associations seemed to be driven largely by CMV exposure. The study gave a list of about 160 TCR beta chains associated with cytomegalovirus.

The cohort consisted of 600 or so healthy bone marrow donors. All cohort members were sampled while nominally healthy, although unrecorded immune exposures were likely present. The donor was CMV seropositive and belonged to the group of about 290 seropositive cohort members. Every donor gave a peripheral blood sample, and the peripheral blood mononuclear cells from that sample were used for TCR beta sequencing. Genomic DNA extraction from the blood cell samples was performed with the Qiagen DNeasy Blood Extraction Kit. The germline V gene encodes CDR1 MNHEY and CDR2 SVGAGI. Reading from cysteine to phenylalanine, the CDR3 counts 15 amino acids. The sequence is cut down to CDR3 DNA, 45 bases in frame from base 1. Trimming removed 6 bases from V and 4 bases from J; the gene matches leave 6 bases unexplained. Library preparation was by the immunoSEQ multiplex PCR assay. The multiplex PCR relied on a mix of 60 forward primers for TCR Vbeta segments and 13 reverse primers for TCR Jbeta segments. A multiplex PCR assay on genomic DNA amplified the CDR3 region of rearranged TCR beta genes. On the Illumina HiSeq System, the amplified TCR beta libraries were sequenced as 87-base-pair reads. On the study's bioinformatics: A later analysis counted some 80 million unique TCR beta chains across the 600 to 850 repertoires, and 9.5 million to 11 million of these chains were shared by at least two donors. Raw reads were error-corrected and collapsed into unique sequences with a nearest-neighbor algorithm that merged closely related sequences to remove PCR and sequencing errors. To assign V, D and J gene segments, CDR3 sequences were aligned to IMGT reference sequences. Each retained sequence needed at least a six-nucleotide match to both a V gene segment and a J gene segment. A rearrangement was called productive if the CDR3 had no stop codons and remained in frame with V and J, and every other rearrangement was called non-productive. Following IMGT convention, CDR3 was defined as the stretch from the second conserved V-encoded cysteine to the conserved J-encoded phenylalanine. Sequences without an unambiguous match to a single V gene segment were excluded from the earlier analysis of a few hundred of the donors. In an earlier analysis of around 600 of the donors, V segments were called functional above 56.7% productive rearrangements and were called segregating when the between-donor standard deviation exceeded 5%. A statistical classification framework was built for diagnosing cytomegalovirus status from the catalog of TCR beta chain sequences. In a later analysis, V and J genes were assigned by comparing TCR nucleotide sequences against IMGT/GENE-DB human TR gene sequences. In a later analysis, CDR3 sequences and most-parsimonious VDJ recombination scenarios were assigned using the TCRdist pipeline. In a later analysis, every TCR beta chain was defined by the combination of its CDR3 amino acid sequence and its V-gene family, and reads without a unique V-gene family were dropped. In a later analysis, approximately 590 highly shared, low-generation-probability nucleotide sequences were removed to address suspected cross-contamination and a sequencing artifact. In a later analysis, a clonal expansion index for each public chain was calculated from normalized within-repertoire ranks of inferred template counts. In a later analysis, generation probabilities were computed using a VDJ recombination model fitted to out-of-frame rearrangements, and the results were checked against IGoR. In a later analysis, hypergeometric tests were used to score TCR-TCR, TCR-HLA and TCR-CMV co-occurrence, with a repertoire-size bias correction applied to TCR pairs. A later analysis estimated false discovery rates by permuting HLA or CMV assignments 20 times. A later analysis grouped co-occurring TCRs with DBSCAN, adding TCRdist sequence similarity when clustering within HLA-allele-positive subsets. Repertoires with fewer than 30,000 or more than 120,000 public chains, plus five repertoires with anomalous nucleotide sharing, were excluded from co-occurrence clustering. Held by TCRdb, this immuneACCESS table contains in-frame sequences only and omits some clones. Under half of the omission traces to an unresolved V gene where checked; the cause of the rest is unknown. The DNA was the basis for D and trimming; V, J and clone size are from that table. For this sample there are about 200,000 clones; 75% to 85% appear just once. Approximately 0.39% of the sample goes to the ten largest clones.

As regards this clone: Its binding antigen is unknown. Base qualities are not provided; no much larger clone lies one nucleotide away.

The rearrangement joined TRBV6-5 to TRBJ2-7; TRBD2 lines up with 13 middle nucleotides. The TCR sequence derives from a male donor in good health and CMV-seropositive. What was sequenced was PBMCs. The DNA reads as follows: TGTGCCAGCAGCCAACGGGGACTAGCGGGGTACGAGCAGTACTTC. It encodes CASSQRGLAGYEQYF.